Below are 12 T cell receptor beta chains sequenced from a single sample in a study of cytomegalovirus exposure and HLA in healthy donors. A multiplex PCR was run with 60 Vbeta primers and 13 Jbeta primers. Libraries were prepared by immunoSEQ multiplex PCR; TCRdb keeps only in-frame clonotypes and omits some of them. This table holds about 160,000 clones, around 76% found once. The sample comprised PBMCs. The receptor set was obtained from a man aged 40-49 years in good health and CMV-seronegative.

This rearrangement joins TRBV4-2 to TRBJ1-1; 9 bases fit TRBD1. The CDR3 covers 15 residues. The germline V gene encodes CDR1 LGHNA and CDR2 YNFKEQ. Trimming at V came to 4 bases and at J to 1 base, leaving 4 bases not matched to a gene. CDR3: CASSPEGQGNTEAFF. The CDR3 nucleotides read TGTGCCAGCAGCCCAGAGGGACAGGGGAACACTGAAGCTTTCTTT.

This chain connects TRBV5-5 to TRBJ2-5, with a possible D match to TRBD2 (5 bases). The J call is doubtful: the DNA matches TRBJ2-7 better. Germline lookup yields CDR1 SGHKS and CDR2 YYEKEE (reference sequence). CDR3 size: 15 residues. The CDR3 DNA sequence: TGTGCCAGCAGCTTGAAAGCCCTCCTGCGGGACGAGCAGTACTTC. Translation gives CASSLKALLRDEQYF.

This CDR3 reads CASPGFSGANVLTF. Here the CDR3 DNA reads TGTGCCAGCCCAGGGTTCTCTGGGGCCAACGTCCTGACTTTC. The chain links TRBV7-9 to TRBJ2-6; possible D gene TRBD1, 5 bases. CDR1 and CDR2 (germline): SEHNR, FQNEAQ (reference sequence). V shed 8 bases and J shed 0 bases, with 8 bases lying between them. The CDR3 has 14 residues.

Regarding this clone: At the DNA level, this CDR3 is encoded by other sequences in the same sample as well. The genes are TRBV29-1 and TRBJ2-2; TRBD1 might be the D (6 bases). This CDR3 has 13 amino acids. Germline V CDR1 and CDR2: SQVTM, ANQGSEA. V was shortened by 4 bases and J by 1 base, with 7 bases between the two germline ends. The CDR3 sequence is CSVAGENTGELFF. CDR3 DNA sequence: TGCAGCGTTGCAGGGGAGAACACCGGGGAGCTGTTTTTT.

The rearrangement uses TRBV19 and TRBJ2-7, with a weak D call TRBD2 (6 bases). The CDR3 length is 16 residues. Germline lookup yields CDR1 LNHDA and CDR2 SQIVND (reference sequence). The ends were cut back, 0 bases at V and 3 bases at J, with 15 bases in the middle. CDR3 DNA: TGTGCCAGTAGTATAGATGCCGCGGGATCCGACTACGAGCAGTACTTC. Protein product: CASSIDAAGSDYEQYF.

The CDR3 spells CASSQGTGPFSGNTIYF. In DNA, the CDR3 is TGTGCCAGCAGTCAAGGGACAGGACCTTTCTCTGGAAACACCATATATTTT. The chain recombines TRBV6-1 with TRBJ1-3; the match to TRBD1 covers 8 bases. Per germline, CDR1 MNHNS and CDR2 SASEGT. The CDR3 sequence is 17 residues long. Trimming cost V 5 bases and J 0 bases; bases outside gene matches: 9.

The chain recombines TRBV5-1 with TRBJ2-1; 9 bases agree with TRBD2. The CDR3 loop spans 15 amino acids. Germline V gives CDR1 SGHRS, CDR2 YFSETQ. Unmatched junction bases numbered 8, after V lost 2 bases and J lost 8 bases. CDR3 bases: TGCGCCAGCAGCTTACTAGCGGGTTATCTCGATGAGCAGTTCTTC. Residues: CASSLLAGYLDEQFF. Based on the CDR3 plus reference TRBV5-1 and TRBJ2-1, the full variable domain is KAGVTQTPRYLIKTRGQQVTLSCSPISGHRSVSWYQQTPGQGLQFLFEYFSETQRNKGNFPGRFSGRQFSNSRSEMNVSTLELGDSALYLCASSLLAGYLDEQFFGPGTRLTVL.

The gene calls are TRBV4-1 and TRBJ2-7, with TRBD2 matching 9 bases. This CDR3 is built from 15 residues. Germline values: CDR1 MGHRA, CDR2 YSYEKL. V shed 1 base, J shed 6 bases, and the junction held 7 bases outside the gene matches. The CDR3 DNA is TGCGCCAGCAGCCAAGGATCCGGCGGGAGGGGCGAGCAGTACGTC. It specifies CASSQGSGGRGEQYV.

This clone was observed a single time. V usage is TRBV5-1 and J usage is TRBJ2-7, with 7 nucleotides matching TRBD1. V lost 1 base, J lost 2 bases, and 3 bases stayed unmatched. CDR1 and CDR2 from the germline V gene are SGHRS and YFSETQ. The CDR3 has 14 amino acids. This CDR3 is CASSLTTGPYEQYF. CDR3 DNA sequence: TGCGCCAGCAGCTTGACGACAGGGCCCTACGAGCAGTACTTC.

The V gene is TRBV27, the J gene TRBJ2-1; TRBD1 agrees at 7 bases. The junction had 7 bases not matched to a gene; V was cut back by 0 bases and J by 2 bases. CDR1 is MNHEY and CDR2 is SMNVEV in the germline V gene (reference sequence). This CDR3 region has 17 residues. CDR3 nucleotides: TGTGCCAGCAGTTTATCGAATTGGGGACAGACCTACAATGAGCAGTTCTTC. It yields the protein CASSLSNWGQTYNEQFF.

The CDR3 region is CASSLSRTGSGYGYTF. The CDR3 DNA reads TGTGCCAGCAGTTTATCAAGGACAGGGAGCGGCTATGGCTACACCTTC. The chain combines TRBV28 with TRBJ1-2; 8 bases map to TRBD1. Trimming cost V 1 base and J 4 bases; bases outside gene matches: 8. Germline-derived CDR1 and CDR2 are MDHEN and SYDVKM. This CDR3 is built from 16 residues.

A note on this clone: One junction end does not reproduce the germline sequence, and a read error may be involved. The genes are TRBV7-9 and TRBJ2-3; D is ambiguous. The CDR3 covers 15 residues. Looked up from germline, CDR1 is SEHNR and CDR2 is FQNEAQ (reference sequence). The CDR3 reads CSSRAYGDWANTQYF. The CDR3 DNA reads as TGTTCCAGCCGAGCTTACGGTGATTGGGCTAATACGCAGTATTTT.